This passage covers 16 T cell receptor beta chains from one sample sequenced in a study of patients and donors after allogeneic stem cell transplantation. Using its own MiXCR run on the RT-PCR reads, TCRdb lists one record per CDR3 protein. The sample contains approximately 99,000 distinct CDR3 sequences, about a third of which appear only once. The sequencing input was blood, either unsorted or a sorted T cell fraction (not recorded which). The receptors originated from a human donor who was either an allogeneic HSCT recipient or a stem cell or donor lymphocyte infusion donor (not recorded which). It is not recorded whose cells these are; they may come from a transplant donor.

This clonotype was counted between two and nine times. The chain recombines TRBV6-2 or TRBV6-3 with TRBJ1-5; D might be TRBD1 (5 bases). With 4 bases removed from V and 9 bases from J, the gap between germline ends came to 19 bases. Germline V gene lookup returns CDR1 MNHEY and CDR2 SVGEGT. The CDR3 is 15 residues long. This CDR3 is CASSSRGPPKWPQHF. In nucleotides, the CDR3 is TGTGCCAGCAGTTCCCGGGGACCGCCAAAATGGCCCCAGCATTTT.

The rearrangement uses TRBV20-1 and TRBJ1-5, with D possibly TRBD1 on 5 matching bases. Germline V gene sequence: CDR1 DFQATT, CDR2 SNEGSKA (reference sequence). The CDR3 has 14 amino acids. Trimming cost V 6 bases and J 0 bases, with 12 bases left between them. In DNA, the CDR3 is TGCAGTGCCCGGGGGAGGGATAGCAATCAGCCCCAGCATTTT. Translated, it gives CSARGRDSNQPQHF.

The V call is TRBV18, the J call TRBJ2-7; D gene unclear. Germline-derived CDR1 and CDR2 are KGHSH and LQKENI. Trimming shortened V by 0 bases and J by 3 bases, and 6 bases separated the two germline ends. The CDR3 sequence is 13 residues long. CDR3 in amino acids: CASSPPGLYEQYF. The CDR3 region has the DNA TGTGCCAGCTCACCACCGGGTCTCTACGAGCAGTACTTC. Looking up the rest from reference TRBV18 and TRBJ2-7 gives the full variable domain: NAGVMQNPRHLVRRRGQEARLRCSPMKGHSHVYWYRQLPEEGLKFMVYLQKENIIDESGMPKERFSAEFPKEGPSILRIQQVVRGDSAAYFCASSPPGLYEQYFGPGTRLTVT.

The chain employs TRBV7-2 and TRBJ2-6, with TRBD2 matching 8 bases. V trimming: 4 bases; J trimming: 1 base; junction bases outside the gene matches: 9. The CDR3 contains 18 residues. Germline loops: CDR1 SGHTA, CDR2 FQGNSA. The CDR3 nucleotides read TGTGCCAGCAGCTCCAAGATAGCGGGATCTTCTGGGGCCAACGTCCTGACTTTC. Protein sequence: CASSSKIAGSSGANVLTF.

This clonotype has a handful of counts. V gene TRBV20-1 combines with J gene TRBJ2-2, with TRBD1 matching 8 bases. This CDR3 contains 15 residues. The trim removed 3 bases at V and 4 bases at J, leaving 7 bases unmatched. Germline lookup yields CDR1 DFQATT and CDR2 SNEGSKA (reference sequence). CDR3 bases: TGCAGTGCTAGTCCCGGGACAGGCTTCACCGGGGAGCTGTTTTTT. This translates into CSASPGTGFTGELFF.

The chain is built from TRBV6-5 and TRBJ2-7, with 7 bases aligning to TRBD1. Germline CDR1 MNHEY, CDR2 SVGAGI. V shed 6 bases, J shed 1 base, and the junction held 9 bases outside the gene matches. This CDR3 is 15 amino acids long. The CDR3 loop reads CASRVGQEPSYEQYF. DNA of the CDR3: TGTGCCAGCAGGGTTGGACAGGAACCATCCTACGAGCAGTACTTC.

This clonotype has just a few counts. The CDR3: CASSGREDSPLHF. Here the CDR3 DNA reads TGTGCCAGCAGCGGTCGGGAGGATTCACCCCTCCACTTT. The chain has TRBV6-6 and TRBJ1-6; no reliable D call. V dropped 6 bases and J dropped 8 bases, with 11 bases sitting between them. Per germline, CDR1 MNHNY and CDR2 SVGAGI (reference sequence). This CDR3 comprises 13 residues.

This clonotype was seen more than once but under ten times. J is TRBJ2-4 and V is TRBV7-9, with 7 bases matching TRBD2. Losses at the gene ends were 5 bases for V and 0 bases for J; bases not matched to a gene: 7. Germline lookup yields CDR1 SEHNR and CDR2 FQNEAQ (reference sequence). The CDR3 contains 16 residues. The CDR3 loop reads CASSGREALAKNIQYF. In DNA form, the CDR3 reads TGTGCCAGCAGCGGCCGGGAGGCTCTAGCCAAAAACATTCAGTACTTC.

This clonotype was counted a few times. This chain uses TRBV20-1 with TRBJ1-1; 8 nucleotides align to TRBD1. The CDR3 extends over 13 amino acids. The germline CDR1 and CDR2 sequences are DFQATT and SNEGSKA (reference sequence). J gave up 5 bases and V 2 bases, and 4 bases lay outside the gene matches. The CDR3 region is CSARQGAATEAFF. The CDR3 DNA reads as TGCAGTGCTAGACAGGGGGCCGCAACTGAAGCTTTCTTT.

This clonotype has a handful of counts. V usage is TRBV6-2 or TRBV6-3 and J usage is TRBJ1-1; D gene ambiguous. Deletions cut 2 bases from V and 1 base from J, with 8 bases between. Germline V lookup: CDR1 MNHEY, CDR2 SVGEGT. The CDR3 has 14 residues. This CDR3 is CASSYGERNTEAFF. CDR3 DNA: TGTGCCAGCAGTTACGGAGAAAGGAACACTGAAGCTTTCTTT.

In its sample, this clonotype was seen a few times. V is TRBV4-2 and J is TRBJ2-1, with unresolved D. Germline V gene sequence: CDR1 LGHNA, CDR2 YNFKEQ. The V end lost 4 bases, the J end lost 8 bases, and 9 bases lay between the germline ends. The CDR3 extends over 12 amino acids. The CDR3 region has the DNA TGTGCCAGCAGCCGCTCCTCGGATGAGCAGTTCTTC. Protein sequence: CASSRSSDEQFF.

CDR3: CASSRQVLAVAFF. CDR3 in DNA: TGTGCCAGCAGCCGACAGGTTCTTGCGGTGGCTTTCTTT. The chain carries TRBV28 and TRBJ1-1; TRBD1 might be the D (6 bases). V shed 6 bases and J shed 11 bases, with 19 bases lying between them. The CDR3 runs 13 residues. Per the germline V gene, CDR1 is MDHEN and CDR2 is SYDVKM.

This chain links TRBV7-9 with TRBJ1-4; 8 bases match TRBD1. V shed 5 bases, J shed 8 bases, and the junction held 10 bases outside the gene matches. CDR1 and CDR2 from the germline V gene are SEHNR and FQNEAQ (reference sequence). The CDR3 consists of 15 residues. DNA of the CDR3: TGTGCCAGCAGCCCCCAGACAGGGGTGGGCGAAAAACTGTTTTTT. The encoded protein is CASSPQTGVGEKLFF. The entire variable domain, with the rest obtained from reference TRBV7-9 and TRBJ1-4, is as follows: DTGVSQNPRHKITKRGQNVTFRCDPISEHNRLYWYRQTLGQGPEFLTYFQNEAQLEKSRLLSDRFSAERPKGSFSTLEIQRTEQGDSAMYLCASSPQTGVGEKLFFGSGTQLSVL.

This clonotype was counted between two and nine times. The chain has TRBV20-1 and TRBJ2-1; 7 nucleotides agree with TRBD2. The CDR3 length is 15 residues. Germline V CDR1 and CDR2: DFQATT, SNEGSKA (reference sequence). The V gene end was trimmed by 2 bases and the J gene end by 1 base; junction bases not matched to a gene: 5. For the CDR3, the DNA is TGCAGTGCTAGACCTCAAGCGGGATCCTACAATGAGCAGTTCTTC. This codes for CSARPQAGSYNEQFF.

The chain joins TRBV20-1 to TRBJ2-3; no firm D call. V lost 6 bases and J 2 bases, leaving 9 bases between the germline ends. This CDR3 comprises 12 residues. Germline CDR1 is DFQATT and CDR2 is SNEGSKA (reference sequence). The CDR3: CSAEGITDTQYF. The CDR3 DNA follows: TGCAGTGCAGAAGGGATCACAGATACGCAGTATTTT.

This clonotype was observed a handful of times. V gene TRBV4-2 combines with J gene TRBJ2-3; 8 bases are a match to TRBD1. Trimming cost V 2 bases and J 3 bases; bases outside gene matches: 10. Germline CDR1 is LGHNA and CDR2 is YNFKEQ. The CDR3 runs to 17 residues. CDR3 sequence: CASSQKGRTGYTDTQYF. CDR3 in DNA: TGTGCCAGCAGCCAAAAAGGAAGGACAGGGTATACAGATACGCAGTATTTT.